A single sample is the source of the 21 T cell receptor beta chains below, sequenced in a study of cytomegalovirus exposure and HLA in healthy donors (dated by TCRdb to about 2017). Library creation used the immunoSEQ multiplex PCR assay. A mixture of 60 forward primers for TCR Vbeta segments and 13 reverse primers for TCR Jbeta segments was used in the multiplex PCR. Entries here come from immuneACCESS through TCRdb and include only in-frame sequences with V and J called. Some clones fail to appear in such tables; in the studies checked, an unresolved V gene covers under half of the shortfall, and the cause of the remainder is unknown. This sample is represented by 150,000 to 200,000 clones; 70% to 80% of them were singletons. 4.4% of the sample belongs to the ten largest clones. The sample consisted of PBMCs. The receptors were sampled from a woman aged 30 to 39 in good health and CMV-seropositive.

The chain combines TRBV29-1 with TRBJ1-3, with 7 bases matching TRBD1. The CDR3 extends over 14 amino acids. The ends lost 2 bases at V and 2 bases at J; junction bases unmatched: 3. In germline, CDR1 is SQVTM, CDR2 ANQGSEA. CDR3 region: CSVEPTGTGNTIYF. The DNA of the CDR3 is TGCAGCGTTGAACCGACAGGGACTGGAAACACCATATATTTT. Full variable domain (rest looked up from reference TRBV29-1 and TRBJ1-3): SAVISQKPSRDICQRGTSLTIQCQVDSQVTMMFWYRQQPGQSLTLIATANQGSEATYESGFVIDKFPISRPNLTFSTLTVSNMSPEDSSIYLCSVEPTGTGNTIYFGEGSWLTVV.

The chain links TRBV29-1 to TRBJ1-2, with 8 nucleotides matching TRBD1. The germline V gene has CDR1 SQVTM and CDR2 ANQGSEA. This CDR3 region has 14 residues. V gave up 5 bases and J gave up 3 bases; unmatched junction bases: 8. The CDR3, as DNA: TGCAGCGTTCCTCAGGGGGCGCTCGACTATGGCTACACCTTC. It translates to CSVPQGALDYGYTF. The full variable domain, in which reference TRBV29-1 and TRBJ1-2 provide the parts outside the CDR3, is SAVISQKPSRDICQRGTSLTIQCQVDSQVTMMFWYRQQPGQSLTLIATANQGSEATYESGFVIDKFPISRPNLTFSTLTVSNMSPEDSSIYLCSVPQGALDYGYTFGSGTRLTVV.

The chain carries TRBV18 and TRBJ2-1; 8 bases agree with TRBD2. Per the germline V gene, CDR1 is KGHSH and CDR2 is LQKENI. J gave up 0 bases and V 0 bases, and 1 base lay outside the gene matches. The CDR3 runs 16 residues. CDR3 in DNA: TGTGCCAGCTCACCACCAGCGGGGGCCTCCTACAATGAGCAGTTCTTC. Translation gives CASSPPAGASYNEQFF.

The genes are TRBV7-9 and TRBJ2-7; D uncertain. The V gene's germline CDR1 is SEHNR and CDR2 FQNEAQ (reference sequence). The V and J ends lost 5 bases and 6 bases respectively, with 14 bases between them. The CDR3 has 13 residues. CDR3 DNA: TGTGCCAGCAGCCGCAGGAACCAGCTCGAGCAGTACTTC. Protein: CASSRRNQLEQYF.

This chain joins TRBV9 and TRBJ1-1, with D possibly TRBD1 on 5 matching bases. This CDR3 comprises 16 residues. The V and J ends lost 4 bases and 4 bases respectively, with 20 bases between them. Germline CDR1 reads SGDLS; CDR2 reads YYNGEE. The CDR3 here is CASSPWTWAVGTEAFF. In DNA, the CDR3 is TGTGCCAGCAGCCCGTGGACATGGGCTGTGGGCACTGAAGCTTTCTTT.

The chain is built from TRBV18 and TRBJ1-1; 10 bases fit TRBD1. J was trimmed by 3 bases and V by 0 bases; bases with no gene match: 4. This CDR3 has 16 amino acids. Germline V lookup: CDR1 KGHSH, CDR2 LQKENI. This chain's CDR3 is CASSPPSGTGDTEAFF. Here the CDR3 DNA reads TGTGCCAGCTCACCACCCTCCGGGACAGGGGACACTGAAGCTTTCTTT.

The chain joins TRBV4-1 to TRBJ2-7; 13 positions agree with TRBD2. The CDR3 extends over 16 amino acids. V lost 2 bases to trimming and J lost 0 bases; unmatched junction nucleotides: 1. Germline V gene sequence: CDR1 MGHRA, CDR2 YSYEKL. This chain's CDR3 is CASSQRTSGGSYEQYF. The CDR3 coding sequence is TGCGCCAGCAGCCAACGGACTAGCGGGGGCTCCTACGAGCAGTACTTC.

This chain uses TRBV7-9 with TRBJ2-2, with 10 bases matching TRBD1. The CDR3 totals 16 residues. From germline, CDR1 is SEHNR and CDR2 FQNEAQ (reference sequence). Losses at the gene ends were 2 bases for V and 5 bases for J; bases not matched to a gene: 5. CDR3 DNA: TGTGCCAGCAGCTTAAAAGGGACAGGGGTTACCGGGGAGCTGTTTTTT. This gives the protein CASSLKGTGVTGELFF. Complete variable domain (other parts from reference TRBV7-9 and TRBJ2-2): DTGVSQNPRHKITKRGQNVTFRCDPISEHNRLYWYRQTLGQGPEFLTYFQNEAQLEKSRLLSDRFSAERPKGSFSTLEIQRTEQGDSAMYLCASSLKGTGVTGELFFGEGSRLTVL.

The rearrangement joins TRBV10-3 to TRBJ1-6, with 8 nucleotides matching TRBD1. CDR3 length: 16 residues. Germline CDR1 is ENHRY and CDR2 is SYGVKD. V gave up 4 bases and J gave up 5 bases; unmatched junction bases: 7. CDR3 in DNA: TGTGCCATCAGTGCAACAGGGGGTAGGGATAATTCACCCCTCCACTTT. Translation: CAISATGGRDNSPLHF.

The J gene is TRBJ2-5, the V gene TRBV11-2, with a weak D call TRBD1 (6 bases). The CDR3 is 14 amino acids. Trimming shortened V by 1 base and J by 6 bases, and 12 bases separated the two germline ends. The V gene's germline CDR1 is SGHAT and CDR2 FQNNGV. DNA of the CDR3: TGTGCCAGCAGCTTAGGGGGCCAGGGGAAGACCCAGTACTTC. Its protein is CASSLGGQGKTQYF.

The J gene is TRBJ1-1, the V gene TRBV6-5; the match to TRBD1 covers 7 bases. Germline assignment: CDR1 MNHEY and CDR2 SVGAGI. The CDR3 is 15 amino acids. Trimming cost V 2 bases and J 4 bases; bases outside gene matches: 7. The CDR3 region is CASSYQRRGSTEAFF. The CDR3 DNA reads TGTGCCAGCAGTTACCAACGCAGGGGGAGCACTGAAGCTTTCTTT.

This chain uses TRBV30 with TRBJ2-7; D is undetermined. CDR3 length equals 15 residues. V was trimmed by 0 bases and J by 2 bases, leaving 14 bases between them. Germline V gives CDR1 GTSNPN, CDR2 SVGIG (reference sequence). The CDR3 sequence: CAWSVQLDKTYEQYF. As DNA, the CDR3 is TGTGCCTGGAGTGTACAGCTCGATAAAACCTACGAGCAGTACTTC. The full variable domain, completed using reference TRBV30 and TRBJ2-7, is SQTIHQWPATLVQPVGSPLSLECTVEGTSNPNLYWYRQAAGRGLQLLFYSVGIGQISSEVPQNLSASRPQDRQFILSSKKLLLSDSGFYLCAWSVQLDKTYEQYFGPGTRLTVT.

This clone was observed once. V is TRBV6-1 and J is TRBJ2-1; D perhaps matches TRBD2 (5 bases). CDR1 MNHNS and CDR2 SASEGT come from the germline V gene. The V and J ends lost 8 bases and 8 bases respectively, with 22 bases between them. The CDR3 runs 15 residues. DNA of the CDR3: TGTGCCAGCTTCGGCAAGACTACCGCGGGCCATGAGCAGTTCTTC. It translates to CASFGKTTAGHEQFF.

The chain carries TRBV5-8 and TRBJ1-1, with 7 bases fitting TRBD1. V lost 3 bases, J lost 5 bases, and 13 bases stayed unmatched. The germline V gene has CDR1 SGHTS and CDR2 YDEGEE. The CDR3 sequence is 16 residues long. This CDR3 is CASSWGPGTVGTEAFF. DNA of the CDR3: TGTGCCAGCAGCTGGGGCCCCGGGACAGTGGGAACTGAAGCTTTCTTT.

V usage is TRBV29-1 and J usage is TRBJ2-7; 9 bases match TRBD1. V dropped 6 bases and J dropped 9; count of bases not matched to a gene: 15. The germline gives CDR1 SQVTM, CDR2 ANQGSEA. The length of the CDR3 is 14 residues. DNA for the CDR3: TGCAGCGTGGAACTACAGGGGGCGGCCGGAGGGCAGTACTTC. Protein: CSVELQGAAGGQYF.

V and J are TRBV9 and TRBJ2-1, with D possibly being TRBD2 (5 bases). The CDR3 runs to 12 residues. V was pared by 4 bases and J by 8 bases, with 10 bases between. Germline loops: CDR1 SGDLS, CDR2 YYNGEE. CDR3 loop: CASSPGSDEQFF. The CDR3 DNA follows: TGTGCCAGCAGCCCGGGGAGCGATGAGCAGTTCTTC. Looking up the rest from reference TRBV9 and TRBJ2-1 gives the full variable domain: DSGVTQTPKHLITATGQRVTLRCSPRSGDLSVYWYQQSLDQGLQFLIQYYNGEERAKGNILERFSAQQFPDLHSELNLSSLELGDSALYFCASSPGSDEQFFGPGTRLTVL.

This clone has just one count. The junction shows a germline mismatch at one end, possibly a read error. The chain employs TRBV7-2 and TRBJ1-2, with D tentatively TRBD1 (5 bases). The V gene's germline CDR1 is SGHTA and CDR2 FQGNSA. The length of the CDR3 is 12 residues. As DNA, the CDR3 is TGTGCCAGCAGCTTACGTGTCCAGGGAAAGGCCTTC. Residues: CASSLRVQGKAF.

J is TRBJ2-2 and V is TRBV15, with D perhaps matching TRBD2 (5 bases). Per the germline V gene, CDR1 is LNHNV and CDR2 is YYDKDF (reference sequence). Between the trimmed V and J ends, which lost 6 bases and 1 base, there was a span of 15 bases. This CDR3 spans 16 amino acids. The CDR3 is CATSRSGGQNTGELFF. CDR3 bases: TGTGCCACCAGTCGAAGCGGTGGCCAGAACACCGGGGAGCTGTTTTTT.

The V call is TRBV2, the J call TRBJ2-7; D remains ambiguous. There are 15 residues in the CDR3. The V and J ends lost 4 bases and 1 base respectively, with 14 bases between them. Germline V lookup: CDR1 SNHLY, CDR2 FYNNEI. CDR3 residues: CASSGPTLKSYEQYF. Here the CDR3 DNA reads TGTGCCAGCAGTGGTCCCACCCTAAAGTCCTACGAGCAGTACTTC.

The chain is built from TRBV7-9 and TRBJ1-2, with 8 positions matching TRBD1. Germline V CDR1 and CDR2: SEHNR, FQNEAQ (reference sequence). Losses at the gene ends were 0 bases for V and 2 bases for J; bases not matched to a gene: 5. CDR3 length: 16 amino acids. This CDR3 is CASSLAGTGGNYGYTF. CDR3 DNA: TGTGCCAGCAGCTTAGCGGGTACAGGGGGGAACTATGGCTACACCTTC. Combining the CDR3 with reference TRBV7-9 and TRBJ1-2 gives the whole variable domain DTGVSQNPRHKITKRGQNVTFRCDPISEHNRLYWYRQTLGQGPEFLTYFQNEAQLEKSRLLSDRFSAERPKGSFSTLEIQRTEQGDSAMYLCASSLAGTGGNYGYTFGSGTRLTVV.

V is TRBV6-6 and J is TRBJ1-6; TRBD1 agrees at 10 bases. The V segment lost 6 bases and the J segment 9 bases; nucleotides outside the gene matches: 8. The CDR3 length is 15 residues. Germline CDR1 and CDR2: MNHNY and SVGAGI (reference sequence). In DNA, the CDR3 is TGTGCCAGCAGATCAACCGGGACAGGGGTTTCACCCCTCCACTTT. Protein product: CASRSTGTGVSPLHF.